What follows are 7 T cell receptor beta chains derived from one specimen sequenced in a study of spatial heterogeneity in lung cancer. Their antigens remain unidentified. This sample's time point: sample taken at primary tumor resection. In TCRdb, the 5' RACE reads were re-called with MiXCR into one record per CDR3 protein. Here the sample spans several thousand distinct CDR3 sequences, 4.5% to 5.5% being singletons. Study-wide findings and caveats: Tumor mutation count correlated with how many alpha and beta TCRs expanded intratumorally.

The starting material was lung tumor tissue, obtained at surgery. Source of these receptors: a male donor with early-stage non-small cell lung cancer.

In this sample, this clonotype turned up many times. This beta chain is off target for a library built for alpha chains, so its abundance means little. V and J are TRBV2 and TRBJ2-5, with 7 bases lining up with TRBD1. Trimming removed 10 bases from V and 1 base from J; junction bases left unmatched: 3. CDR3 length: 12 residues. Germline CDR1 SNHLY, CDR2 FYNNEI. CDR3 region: CANKGAQETQYF. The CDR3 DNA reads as TGTGCCAATAAGGGGGCCCAAGAGACCCAGTACTTC.

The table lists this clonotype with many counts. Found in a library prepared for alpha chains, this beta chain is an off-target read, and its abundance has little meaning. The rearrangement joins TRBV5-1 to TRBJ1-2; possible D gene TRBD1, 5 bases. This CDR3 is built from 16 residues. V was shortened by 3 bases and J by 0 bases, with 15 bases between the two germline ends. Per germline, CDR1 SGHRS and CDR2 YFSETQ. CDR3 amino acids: CASSSGRRTPNYGYTF. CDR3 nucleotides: TGCGCCAGCAGCTCGGGACGAAGGACTCCTAACTATGGCTACACCTTC.

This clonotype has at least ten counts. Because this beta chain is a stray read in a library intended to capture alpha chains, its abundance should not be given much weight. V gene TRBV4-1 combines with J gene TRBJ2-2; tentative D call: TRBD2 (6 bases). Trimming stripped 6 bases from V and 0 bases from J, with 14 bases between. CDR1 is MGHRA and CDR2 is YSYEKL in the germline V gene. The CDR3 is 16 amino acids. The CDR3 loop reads CASSPYWGANTGELFF. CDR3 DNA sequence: TGCGCCAGCAGTCCGTATTGGGGGGCGAACACCGGGGAGCTGTTTTTT.

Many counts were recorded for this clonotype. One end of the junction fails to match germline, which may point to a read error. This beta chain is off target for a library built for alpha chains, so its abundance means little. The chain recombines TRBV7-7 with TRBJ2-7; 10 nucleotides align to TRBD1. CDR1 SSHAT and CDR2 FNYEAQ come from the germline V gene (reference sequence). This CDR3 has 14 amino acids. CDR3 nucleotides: TGTGCTAGCAGCTTAGGACAGGGGGCCTACGAGCAGTACTTC. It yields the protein CASSLGQGAYEQYF.

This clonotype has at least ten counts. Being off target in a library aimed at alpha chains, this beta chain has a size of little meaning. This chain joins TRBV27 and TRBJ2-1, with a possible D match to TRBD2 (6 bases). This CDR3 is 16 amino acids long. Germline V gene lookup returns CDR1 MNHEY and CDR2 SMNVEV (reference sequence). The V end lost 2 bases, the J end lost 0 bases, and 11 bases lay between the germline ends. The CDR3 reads CASSLGGRSSYNEQFF. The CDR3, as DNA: TGTGCCAGCAGTTTAGGAGGGAGGAGCTCCTACAATGAGCAGTTCTTC.

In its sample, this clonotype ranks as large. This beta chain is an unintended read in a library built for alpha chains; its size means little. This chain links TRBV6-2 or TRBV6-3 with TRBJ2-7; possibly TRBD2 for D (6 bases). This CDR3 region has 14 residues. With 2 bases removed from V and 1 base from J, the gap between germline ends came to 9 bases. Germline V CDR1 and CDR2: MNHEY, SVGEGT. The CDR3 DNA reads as TGTGCCAGCAGTTACCATGGAGGGTCCTACGAGCAGTACTTC. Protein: CASSYHGGSYEQYF.

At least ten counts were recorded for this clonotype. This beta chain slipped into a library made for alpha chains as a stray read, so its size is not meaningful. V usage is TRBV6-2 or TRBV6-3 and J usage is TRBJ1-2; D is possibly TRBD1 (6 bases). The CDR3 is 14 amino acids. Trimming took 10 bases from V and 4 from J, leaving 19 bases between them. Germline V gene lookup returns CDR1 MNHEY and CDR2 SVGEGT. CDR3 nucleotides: TGTGCCACCCAGACCTCGGGGGCCTTCTATGGCTACACCTTC. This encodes CATQTSGAFYGYTF.